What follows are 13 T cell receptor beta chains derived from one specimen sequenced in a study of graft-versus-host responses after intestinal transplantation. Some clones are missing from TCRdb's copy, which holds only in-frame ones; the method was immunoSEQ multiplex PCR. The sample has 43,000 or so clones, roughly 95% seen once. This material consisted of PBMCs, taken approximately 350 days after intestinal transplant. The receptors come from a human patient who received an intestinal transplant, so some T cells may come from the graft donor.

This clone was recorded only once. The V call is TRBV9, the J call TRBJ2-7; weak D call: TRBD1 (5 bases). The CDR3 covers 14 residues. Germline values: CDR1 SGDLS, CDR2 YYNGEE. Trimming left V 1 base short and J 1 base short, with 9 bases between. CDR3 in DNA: TGTGCCAGCAGCGTACAGGGTCTATCCTACGAGCAGTACTTC. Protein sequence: CASSVQGLSYEQYF. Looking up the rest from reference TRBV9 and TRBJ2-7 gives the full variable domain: DSGVTQTPKHLITATGQRVTLRCSPRSGDLSVYWYQQSLDQGLQFLIQYYNGEERAKGNILERFSAQQFPDLHSELNLSSLELGDSALYFCASSVQGLSYEQYFGPGTRLTVT.

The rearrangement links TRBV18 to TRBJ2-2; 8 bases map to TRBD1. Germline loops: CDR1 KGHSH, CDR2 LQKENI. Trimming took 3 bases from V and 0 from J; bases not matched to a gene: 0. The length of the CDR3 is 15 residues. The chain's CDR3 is CASSPGQANTGELFF. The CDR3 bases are TGTGCCAGCTCACCGGGACAGGCGAACACCGGGGAGCTGTTTTTT.

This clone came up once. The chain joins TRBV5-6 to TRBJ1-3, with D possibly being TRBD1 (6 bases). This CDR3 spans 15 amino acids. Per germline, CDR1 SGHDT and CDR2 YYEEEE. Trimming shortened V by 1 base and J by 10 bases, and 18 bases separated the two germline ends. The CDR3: CASSLWGAAGGTIYF. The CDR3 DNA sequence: TGTGCCAGCAGCTTGTGGGGGGCCGCCGGAGGGACCATATATTTT.

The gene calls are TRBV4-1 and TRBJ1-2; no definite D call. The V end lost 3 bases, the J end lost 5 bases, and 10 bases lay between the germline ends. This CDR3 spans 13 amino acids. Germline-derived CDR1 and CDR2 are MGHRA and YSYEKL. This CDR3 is CASSQGGFYGYTF. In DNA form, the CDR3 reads TGCGCCAGCAGCCAGGGAGGATTTTATGGCTACACCTTC.

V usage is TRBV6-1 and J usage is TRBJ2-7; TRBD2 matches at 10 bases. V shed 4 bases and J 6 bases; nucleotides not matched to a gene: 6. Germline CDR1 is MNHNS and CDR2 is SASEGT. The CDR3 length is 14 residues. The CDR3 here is CASSGPSGSSEQYF. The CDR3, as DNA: TGTGCCAGCAGTGGACCTAGCGGGAGTTCCGAGCAGTACTTC.

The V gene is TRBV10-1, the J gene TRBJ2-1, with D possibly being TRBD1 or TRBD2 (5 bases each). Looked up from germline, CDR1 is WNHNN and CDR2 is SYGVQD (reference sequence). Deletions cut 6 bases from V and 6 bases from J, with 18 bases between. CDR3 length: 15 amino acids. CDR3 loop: CASRANTGTGNEQFF. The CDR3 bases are TGCGCCAGCAGGGCTAACACCGGGACCGGCAATGAGCAGTTCTTC.

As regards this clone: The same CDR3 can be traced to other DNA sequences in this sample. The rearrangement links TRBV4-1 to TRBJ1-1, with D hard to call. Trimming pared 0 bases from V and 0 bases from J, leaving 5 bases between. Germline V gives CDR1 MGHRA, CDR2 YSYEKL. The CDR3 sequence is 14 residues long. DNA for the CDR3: TGCGCCAGCAGCCAAGAAGGAGTGAACACTGAAGCTTTCTTT. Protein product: CASSQEGVNTEAFF.

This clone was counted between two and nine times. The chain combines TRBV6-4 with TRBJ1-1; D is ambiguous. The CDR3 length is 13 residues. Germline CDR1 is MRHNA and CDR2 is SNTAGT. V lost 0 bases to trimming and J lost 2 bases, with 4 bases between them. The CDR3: CASSDSDNTEAFF. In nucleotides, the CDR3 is TGTGCCAGCAGTGACTCGGACAACACTGAAGCTTTCTTT.

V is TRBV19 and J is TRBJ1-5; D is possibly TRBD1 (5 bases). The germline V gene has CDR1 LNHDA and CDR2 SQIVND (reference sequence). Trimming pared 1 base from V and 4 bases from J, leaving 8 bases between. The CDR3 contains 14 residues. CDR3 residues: CASSIGRGNQPQHF. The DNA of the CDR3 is TGTGCCAGTAGTATAGGGCGGGGGAATCAGCCCCAGCATTTT.

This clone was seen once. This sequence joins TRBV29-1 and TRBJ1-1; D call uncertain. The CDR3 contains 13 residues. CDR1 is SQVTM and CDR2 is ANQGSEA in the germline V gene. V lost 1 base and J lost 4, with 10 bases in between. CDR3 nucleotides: TGCAGCGTTGAAGGTACAATGACCACTGAAGCTTTCTTT. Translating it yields CSVEGTMTTEAFF.

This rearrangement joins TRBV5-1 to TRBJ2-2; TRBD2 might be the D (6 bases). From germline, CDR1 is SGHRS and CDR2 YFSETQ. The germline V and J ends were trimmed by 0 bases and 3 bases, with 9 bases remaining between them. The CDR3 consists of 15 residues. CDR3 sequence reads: CASSLVGGDTGELFF. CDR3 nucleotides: TGCGCCAGCAGCTTGGTGGGCGGGGACACCGGGGAGCTGTTTTTT.

The CDR3 spells CASSPSPDNEQFF. In DNA form, the CDR3 reads TGTGCCAGCAGCCCTAGTCCGGACAATGAGCAGTTCTTC. The J gene is TRBJ2-1, the V gene TRBV7-3; D gene uncertain. Germline V gene sequence: CDR1 SGHTA, CDR2 FQGTGA. V dropped 5 bases and J dropped 5 bases, with 10 bases sitting between them. The CDR3 has 13 amino acids.

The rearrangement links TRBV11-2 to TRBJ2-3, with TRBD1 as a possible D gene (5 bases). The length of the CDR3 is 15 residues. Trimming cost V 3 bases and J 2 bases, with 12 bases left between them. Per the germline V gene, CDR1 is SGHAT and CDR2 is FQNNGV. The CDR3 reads CASSLGRANTDTQYF. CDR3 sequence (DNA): TGTGCCAGCAGCTTGGGCAGGGCTAACACAGATACGCAGTATTTT.